This T cell receptor (beta chain) was sequenced during a study of T cells in Graves' hyperthyroidism and ophthalmopathy. RNA transcripts served as the template for amplifying TCR beta CDR3 regions. A first-round RT-PCR of the TCR CDR3 used the HTBI primer set. TCRdb itself ran the multiplex PCR reads through MiXCR, one entry per CDR3 protein. The sample carries around 380,000 distinct CDR3 sequences, around an eighth recorded once. Trimming took 1 base from V and 7 from J, leaving 11 bases between them. The CDR3 covers 14 residues. Germline V CDR1 and CDR2: LGHDT, YNNKEL (reference sequence). PBMCs were collected from an approximately 9.4 ml volume of fresh peripheral blood. The sample holds many counts of this clonotype.

The receptor was isolated from a man in his thirties or forties with Graves' hyperthyroidism that later progressed to Graves' ophthalmopathy. The chain is built from TRBV3-1 and TRBJ2-1; TRBD2 is a possible D gene (7 bases). The material sequenced was blood. CDR3 sequence reads: CASSQAGGLNEQFF. CDR3 coding DNA: TGTGCCAGCAGCCAAGCCGGGGGGCTAAATGAGCAGTTCTTC.